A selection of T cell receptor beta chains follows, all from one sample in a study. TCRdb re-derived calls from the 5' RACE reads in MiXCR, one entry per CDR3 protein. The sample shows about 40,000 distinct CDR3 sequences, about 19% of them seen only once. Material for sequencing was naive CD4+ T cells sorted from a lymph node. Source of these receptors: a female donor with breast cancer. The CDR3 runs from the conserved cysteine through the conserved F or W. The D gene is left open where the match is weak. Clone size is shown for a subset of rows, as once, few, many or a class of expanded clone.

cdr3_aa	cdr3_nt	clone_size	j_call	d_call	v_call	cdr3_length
CANPNEQFF	TGTGCCAACCCAAATGAGCAGTTCTTC	many	TRBJ2-1	NA	TRBV6-8	9
CASSYPEALTEAFF	TGTGCCAGCAGTTACCCGGAGGCTCTGACTGAAGCTTTCTTT	many	TRBJ1-1	NA	TRBV6-2/TRBV6-3	14
CASSFGGAGRETQYF	TGTGCCAGCAGCTTCGGGGGGGCAGGGAGAGAGACCCAGTACTTC	few	TRBJ2-5	TRBD2	TRBV7-2	15
CASSLTLGETQYF	TGCGCCAGCAGCCTTACCCTTGGGGAGACCCAGTACTTC	many	TRBJ2-5	NA	TRBV4-1	13
CASTPGLAGYEQYF	TGTGCCAGCACACCGGGACTAGCGGGGTACGAGCAGTACTTC	few	TRBJ2-7	TRBD2	TRBV9	14
CASSTTGEYEQYF	TGTGCCAGCAGCACGACAGGGGAATACGAGCAGTACTTC	many	TRBJ2-7	TRBD1	TRBV6-2/TRBV6-3	13
CASSIATSGSSEKTQYF	TGCGCCAGCAGCATCGCGACTAGCGGGAGCTCAGAGAAGACCCAGTACTTC	many	TRBJ2-5	TRBD2	TRBV5-1	17
CASSFYQGNTGELFF	TGTGCCAGCAGCTTTTACCAGGGGAACACCGGGGAGCTGTTTTTT	NA	TRBJ2-2	NA	TRBV7-9	15
CSATGPYEQYF	TGCAGTGCTACGGGGCCCTACGAGCAGTACTTC	NA	TRBJ2-7	NA	TRBV20-1	11
CASSYSAGGDSPLCF	TGTGCCAGCAGTTACTCGGCAGGGGGGGATTCACCCCTCTGCTTT	NA	TRBJ1-6	TRBD1	TRBV6-2/TRBV6-3	15
CASSLGAADTEAFF	TGTGCCAGCAGCTTGGGCGCCGCGGACACTGAAGCTTTCTTT	many	TRBJ1-1	NA	TRBV5-6	14
CACRGDPF	TGTGCCTGCAGGGGAGACCCCTTC	medium-sized	TRBJ2-1	NA	TRBV25-1	8
CASNLGDRDYGYTF	TGTGCCAGCAACTTAGGGGACAGAGACTATGGCTACACCTTC	NA	TRBJ1-2	TRBD1	TRBV11-3	14
CASSMRDGAQFF	TGTGCCAGCAGCATGAGGGACGGTGCGCAGTTCTTC	few	TRBJ2-1	NA	TRBV7-2	12
CSAGSAYEQYF	TGCAGCGCCGGGAGCGCCTACGAGCAGTACTTC	few	TRBJ2-7	NA	TRBV29-1	11
CASSFIAGGSYNEQFF	TGTGCCAGCAGCTTTATTGCGGGAGGTAGTTACAATGAGCAGTTCTTC	few	TRBJ2-1	TRBD2	TRBV5-6	16
CASSLTGQSYEQYF	TGTGCCAGCAGTTTAACGGGACAGTCGTACGAGCAGTACTTC	few	TRBJ2-7	TRBD1	TRBV28	14
CATSPVGWGDEKLFF	TGTGCCACCAGCCCTGTTGGGTGGGGGGATGAAAAACTGTTTTTT	few	TRBJ1-4	NA	TRBV15	15
CASSRDAISGNTIYF	TGTGCCAGCAGCCGGGACGCAATCTCTGGAAACACCATATATTTT	many	TRBJ1-3	NA	TRBV4-2	15
CSDNSGAKSDNEQFF	TGCAGTGATAACAGTGGGGCTAAATCCGACAATGAGCAGTTCTTC	once	TRBJ2-1	NA	TRBV20-1	15
CSAGVTDTQYF	TGCAGTGCCGGGGTCACAGATACGCAGTATTTT	few	TRBJ2-3	NA	TRBV20-1	11
CASSGTTKETQYF	TGTGCCAGCAGCGGGACTACGAAAGAGACCCAGTACTTC	NA	TRBJ2-5	TRBD2	TRBV12-3/TRBV12-4	13
CASSRDQPDYGYTF	TGTGCCAGCAGTAGGGACCAACCAGACTATGGCTACACCTTC	many	TRBJ1-2	NA	TRBV6-1	14
CAISGLGQGAGGYTF	TGTGCCATCAGTGGGCTAGGACAGGGGGCTGGTGGCTACACCTTC	NA	TRBJ1-2	TRBD1	TRBV10-3	15
CASSFQGNTGELFF	TGTGCCAGCAGTTTCCAGGGGAACACCGGGGAGCTGTTTTTT	many	TRBJ2-2	NA	TRBV12-3/TRBV12-4	14
CSASGGAKNIQYF	TGCAGTGCTAGCGGGGGAGCCAAAAACATTCAGTACTTC	many	TRBJ2-4	NA	TRBV20-1	13
CASSLDLSGANVLTF	TGCGCCAGCAGCTTGGACCTCTCTGGGGCCAACGTCCTGACTTTC	NA	TRBJ2-6	NA	TRBV5-1	15
CTSSEASFNEQFF	TGTACCAGCAGTGAAGCCTCTTTCAATGAGCAGTTCTTC	few	TRBJ2-1	NA	TRBV6-1	13
CASSLATGTAIETQYF	TGTGCCAGCAGTTTAGCGACCGGGACGGCGATAGAGACCCAGTACTTC	NA	TRBJ2-5	NA	TRBV12-3/TRBV12-4	16
CASSYTLSGLAGTLPNTQYF	TGTGCCAGCAGTTACACCCTCTCAGGACTAGCGGGAACGTTGCCGAATACGCAGTATTTT	many	TRBJ2-3	TRBD2	TRBV6-6	20
CASRQNQGLTYEQYF	TGTGCCAGCAGGCAAAACCAGGGACTAACCTACGAGCAGTACTTC	NA	TRBJ2-7	TRBD2	TRBV6-5	15
CAWRRYKTGAGYTF	TGTGCCTGGAGAAGATACAAGACAGGGGCTGGCTACACCTTC	NA	TRBJ1-2	TRBD1	TRBV30	14
CASSEHRGRETQYF	TGTGCCAGCAGTGAGCACCGAGGGAGGGAGACCCAGTACTTC	many	TRBJ2-5	NA	TRBV6-1	14
CAWRTGLGTQYF	TGTGCCTGGAGGACAGGGTTAGGGACCCAGTACTTC	NA	TRBJ2-5	TRBD1	TRBV30	12
CASSQAGLAGDTYNEQFF	TGTGCCAGCAGCCAAGCGGGATTAGCGGGAGATACCTACAATGAGCAGTTCTTC	many	TRBJ2-1	TRBD2	TRBV4-2	18
CATAGGRINEQFF	TGTGCCACCGCCGGGGGGCGTATAAATGAGCAGTTCTTC	few	TRBJ2-1	NA	TRBV6-6	13
CASSLSFSGEQFF	TGCGCCAGCAGCCTTAGTTTTAGTGGTGAGCAGTTCTTC	many	TRBJ2-1	NA	TRBV5-1	13
CASSPWDRAYEQYF	TGTGCCAGCTCACCGTGGGACAGAGCCTACGAGCAGTACTTC	few	TRBJ2-7	TRBD1	TRBV18	14
CASSDRPLDTQYF	TGCGCCAGCAGCGACCGACCGTTAGATACGCAGTATTTT	few	TRBJ2-3	NA	TRBV4-1	13
CSALGAHFRSYNEQFF	TGCAGTGCCCTGGGGGCTCACTTTAGATCCTACAATGAGCAGTTCTTC	many	TRBJ2-1	NA	TRBV20-1	16
CAISRVPTGGGTEAFF	TGTGCCATCAGTCGGGTCCCGACAGGGGGAGGCACTGAAGCTTTCTTT	many	TRBJ1-1	TRBD1	TRBV10-3	16
CASSFRTSLGEQFF	TGTGCCAGCAGCTTCCGGACTAGTCTGGGTGAGCAGTTCTTC	many	TRBJ2-1	TRBD2	TRBV12-3/TRBV12-4	14
CASSPAAALTQETQYF	TGCGCCAGCAGCCCCGCCGCAGCATTGACTCAAGAGACCCAGTACTTC	few	TRBJ2-5	NA	TRBV5-1	16
CATSGPDRNQPQHF	TGTGCCACCAGTGGCCCAGACAGGAATCAGCCCCAGCATTTT	NA	TRBJ1-5	NA	TRBV24-1	14
CASSSTALGGYTF	TGTGCCAGCAGCAGTACAGCTCTGGGTGGCTACACCTTC	few	TRBJ1-2	NA	TRBV7-2	13